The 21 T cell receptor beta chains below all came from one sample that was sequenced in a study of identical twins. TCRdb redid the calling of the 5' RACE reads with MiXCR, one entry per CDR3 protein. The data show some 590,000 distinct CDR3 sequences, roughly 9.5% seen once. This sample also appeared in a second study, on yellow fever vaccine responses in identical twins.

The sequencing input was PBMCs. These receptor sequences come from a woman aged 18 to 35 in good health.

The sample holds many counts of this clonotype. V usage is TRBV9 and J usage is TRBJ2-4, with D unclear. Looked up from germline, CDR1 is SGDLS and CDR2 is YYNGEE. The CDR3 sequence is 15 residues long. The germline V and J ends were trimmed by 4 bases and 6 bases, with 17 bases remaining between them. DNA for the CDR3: TGTGCCAGCAGCCCGCGACCAGACACAATAAACATTCAGTACTTC. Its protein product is CASSPRPDTINIQYF.

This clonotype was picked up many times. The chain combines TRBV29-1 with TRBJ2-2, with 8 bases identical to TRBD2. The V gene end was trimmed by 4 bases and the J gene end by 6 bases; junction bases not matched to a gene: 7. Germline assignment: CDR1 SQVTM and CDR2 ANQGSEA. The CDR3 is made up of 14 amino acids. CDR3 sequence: CSVVVGGGPGELFF. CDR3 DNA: TGCAGCGTTGTCGTCGGGGGGGGCCCCGGGGAGCTGTTTTTT.

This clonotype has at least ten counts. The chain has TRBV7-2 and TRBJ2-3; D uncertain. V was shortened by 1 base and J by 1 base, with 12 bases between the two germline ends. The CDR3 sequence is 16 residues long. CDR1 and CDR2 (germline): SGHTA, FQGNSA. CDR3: CASSLDHRTRTDTQYF. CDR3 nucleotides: TGTGCCAGCAGCTTAGATCACCGAACTCGCACAGATACGCAGTATTTT. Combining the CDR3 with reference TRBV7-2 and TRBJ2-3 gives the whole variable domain GAGVSQSPSNKVTEKGKDVELRCDPISGHTALYWYRQSLGQGLEFLIYFQGNSAPDKSGLPSDRFSAERTGGSVSTLTIQRTQQEDSAVYLCASSLDHRTRTDTQYFGPGTRLTVL.

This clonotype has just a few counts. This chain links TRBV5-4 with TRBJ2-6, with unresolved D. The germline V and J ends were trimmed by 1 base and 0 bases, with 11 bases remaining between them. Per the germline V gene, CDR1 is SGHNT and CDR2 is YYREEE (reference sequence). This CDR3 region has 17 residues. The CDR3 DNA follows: TGTGCCAGCAGCTTGAACAGCGTAAGCTCTGGGGCCAACGTCCTGACTTTC. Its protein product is CASSLNSVSSGANVLTF.

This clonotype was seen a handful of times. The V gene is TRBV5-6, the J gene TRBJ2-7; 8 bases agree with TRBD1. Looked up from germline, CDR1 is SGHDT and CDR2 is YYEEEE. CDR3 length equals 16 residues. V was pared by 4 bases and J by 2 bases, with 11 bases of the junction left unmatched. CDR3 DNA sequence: TGTGCCAGCAGCAAGGTGCCGACAGGGGCCACCTACGAGCAGTACTTC. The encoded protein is CASSKVPTGATYEQYF.

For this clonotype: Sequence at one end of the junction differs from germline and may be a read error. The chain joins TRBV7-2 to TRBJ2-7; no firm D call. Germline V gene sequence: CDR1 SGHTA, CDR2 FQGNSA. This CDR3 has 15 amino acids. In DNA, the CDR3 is TGTGCCAGCAGCTTAGTGTGGACGGATTCCTCCGAGCAGTACTTC. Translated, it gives CASSLVWTDSSEQYF.

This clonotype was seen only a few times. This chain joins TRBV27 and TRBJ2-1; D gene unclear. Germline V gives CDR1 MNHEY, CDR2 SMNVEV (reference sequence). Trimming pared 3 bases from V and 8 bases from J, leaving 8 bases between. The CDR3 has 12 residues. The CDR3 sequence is CASSFLGDEQFF. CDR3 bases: TGTGCCAGCAGTTTTCTCGGTGATGAGCAGTTCTTC.

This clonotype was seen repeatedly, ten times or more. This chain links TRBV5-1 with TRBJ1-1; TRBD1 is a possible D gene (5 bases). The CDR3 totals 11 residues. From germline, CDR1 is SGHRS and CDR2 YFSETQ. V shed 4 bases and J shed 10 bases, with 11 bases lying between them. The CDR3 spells CASSQGAGAFF. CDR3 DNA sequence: TGCGCCAGCAGCCAGGGAGCTGGAGCTTTCTTT.

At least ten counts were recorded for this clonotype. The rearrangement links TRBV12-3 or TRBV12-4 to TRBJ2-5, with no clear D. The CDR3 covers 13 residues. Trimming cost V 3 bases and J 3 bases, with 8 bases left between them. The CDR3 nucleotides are TGTGCCAGCAGTTTTACAGTGGAAGAGACCCAGTACTTC. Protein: CASSFTVEETQYF.

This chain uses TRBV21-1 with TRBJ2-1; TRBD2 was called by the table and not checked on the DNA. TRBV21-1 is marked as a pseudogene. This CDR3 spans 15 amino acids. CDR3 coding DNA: TGTGCCAGCAACGGGCGGGAGGTGCCCTACAATGAGCAGTTCTTC. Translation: CASNGREVPYNEQFF.

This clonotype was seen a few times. The chain's CDR3 is CASSLHQQVNTEAFF. The CDR3 nucleotides are TGTGCCAGCAGCTTACATCAGCAGGTGAACACTGAAGCTTTCTTT. The chain carries TRBV7-2 and TRBJ1-1; no reliable D call. Germline V CDR1 and CDR2: SGHTA, FQGNSA. The ends were cut back, 2 bases at V and 0 bases at J, with 10 bases in the middle. This CDR3 comprises 15 residues.

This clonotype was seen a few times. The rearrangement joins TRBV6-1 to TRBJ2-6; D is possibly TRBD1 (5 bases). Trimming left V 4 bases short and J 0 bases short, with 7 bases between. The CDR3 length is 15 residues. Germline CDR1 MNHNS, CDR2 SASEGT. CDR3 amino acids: CASSVDSSGANVLTF. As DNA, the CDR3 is TGTGCCAGCAGTGTAGACAGCTCTGGGGCCAACGTCCTGACTTTC.

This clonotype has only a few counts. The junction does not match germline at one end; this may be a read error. CDR3 amino acids: CAISKRQGNYANTGELFF. The CDR3 bases are TGTGCCATCAGCAAGAGACAGGGAAACTACGCGAACACCGGGGAGCTGTTTTTT. The chain carries TRBV3-1 and TRBJ2-2, with TRBD1 identical over 7 bases. The germline V gene encodes CDR1 LGHDT and CDR2 YNNKEL (reference sequence). The CDR3 runs 18 residues.

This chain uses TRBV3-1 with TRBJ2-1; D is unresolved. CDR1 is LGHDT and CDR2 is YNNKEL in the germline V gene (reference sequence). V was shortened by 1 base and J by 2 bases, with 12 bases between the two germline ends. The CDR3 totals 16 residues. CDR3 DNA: TGTGCCAGCAGCCAAGGTTACGAGGTGGCCTACAATGAGCAGTTCTTC. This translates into CASSQGYEVAYNEQFF.

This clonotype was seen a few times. The DNA for the CDR3 is TGTGCCAGCAGCCATGGACTAGTGCAAGAGACCCAGTACTTC. Translated, it gives CASSHGLVQETQYF. The chain couples TRBV3-1 to TRBJ2-5; 7 nucleotides match TRBD2. The CDR3 totals 14 residues. From germline, CDR1 is LGHDT and CDR2 YNNKEL (reference sequence). The V segment lost 3 bases and the J segment 2 bases; nucleotides outside the gene matches: 3.

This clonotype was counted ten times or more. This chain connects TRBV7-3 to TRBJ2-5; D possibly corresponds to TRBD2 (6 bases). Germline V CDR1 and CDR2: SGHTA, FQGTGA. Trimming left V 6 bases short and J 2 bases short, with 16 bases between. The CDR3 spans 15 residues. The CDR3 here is CASRPRGGTQETQYF. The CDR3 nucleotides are TGTGCCAGCAGGCCGCGGGGCGGGACTCAAGAGACCCAGTACTTC.

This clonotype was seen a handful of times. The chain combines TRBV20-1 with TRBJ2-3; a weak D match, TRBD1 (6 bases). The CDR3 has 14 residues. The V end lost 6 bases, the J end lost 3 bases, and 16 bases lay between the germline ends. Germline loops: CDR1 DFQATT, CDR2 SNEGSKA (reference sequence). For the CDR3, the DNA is TGCAGTGCCAATCCAGGGGAAAGAACAGATACGCAGTATTTT. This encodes CSANPGERTDTQYF.

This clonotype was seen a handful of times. CDR3 nucleotides: TGCAGTGCCCCCCTCCACTCTAGCGGACCTTTAACAGATACGCAGTATTTT. Amino acid sequence: CSAPLHSSGPLTDTQYF. The chain links TRBV20-1 to TRBJ2-3; 7 nucleotides match TRBD2. The ends lost 6 bases at V and 3 bases at J; junction bases unmatched: 18. Germline lookup yields CDR1 DFQATT and CDR2 SNEGSKA (reference sequence). The CDR3 covers 17 residues.

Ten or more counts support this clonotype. The CDR3 nucleotides are TGTGCCAGCAGGCAGACACGCCAGTACTTC. It yields the protein CASRQTRQYF. The chain is built from TRBV6-6 and TRBJ2-4, with D unclear. The germline CDR1 and CDR2 sequences are MNHNY and SVGAGI (reference sequence). V lost 6 bases to trimming and J lost 13 bases, with 10 bases between them. The length of the CDR3 is 10 residues.

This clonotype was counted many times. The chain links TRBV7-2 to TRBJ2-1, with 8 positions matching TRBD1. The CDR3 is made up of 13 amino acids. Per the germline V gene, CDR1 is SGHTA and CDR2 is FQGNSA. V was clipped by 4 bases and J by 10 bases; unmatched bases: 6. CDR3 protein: CASSSTYRGEQFF. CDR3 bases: TGTGCCAGCAGCTCCACATACAGGGGGGAGCAGTTCTTC. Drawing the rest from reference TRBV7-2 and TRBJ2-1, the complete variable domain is GAGVSQSPSNKVTEKGKDVELRCDPISGHTALYWYRQSLGQGLEFLIYFQGNSAPDKSGLPSDRFSAERTGGSVSTLTIQRTQQEDSAVYLCASSSTYRGEQFFGPGTRLTVL.

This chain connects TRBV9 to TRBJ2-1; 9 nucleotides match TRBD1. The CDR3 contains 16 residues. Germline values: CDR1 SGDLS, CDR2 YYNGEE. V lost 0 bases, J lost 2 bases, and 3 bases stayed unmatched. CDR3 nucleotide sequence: TGTGCCAGCAGCGTAGCTACAGGGGGCGCCTACAATGAGCAGTTCTTC. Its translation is CASSVATGGAYNEQFF. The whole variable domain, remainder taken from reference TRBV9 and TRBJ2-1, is DSGVTQTPKHLITATGQRVTLRCSPRSGDLSVYWYQQSLDQGLQFLIQYYNGEERAKGNILERFSAQQFPDLHSELNLSSLELGDSALYFCASSVATGGAYNEQFFGPGTRLTVL.